Shown below are 10 T cell receptor beta chains from a single sample sequenced in a study of vaccination and CD4 T cells after COVID-19. For these TCRs, the target antigens are not known. Researchers used the Oncomine TCR Beta short-read assay to sequence DNA from cultured CD4+ T cells. From the PCR reads, TCRdb called clonotypes with MiXCR, one entry per CDR3 protein. The table lists 3,500 to 5,000 distinct CDR3 sequences, 15% to 20% of them singletons. Treatment meaning: roughly ten-day PBMC culture with coronavirus spike peptide pools or control peptides (ViraFEST assay). The sample consisted of CD4+ T cells from blood, cultured in vitro. The origin of the receptors is a human donor who had recovered from COVID-19.

In this sample, this clonotype turned up a few times. The chain is built from TRBV2 and TRBJ2-7; perhaps TRBD1 as D (6 bases). Between the trimmed V and J ends, which lost 3 bases and 0 bases, there was a span of 15 bases. This CDR3 has 16 amino acids. Germline CDR1 SNHLY, CDR2 FYNNEI. The CDR3 protein is CASSDLADSFSYEQYF. For the CDR3, the DNA is TGTGCCAGCAGTGATTTGGCGGACAGTTTCTCCTACGAGCAGTACTTC.

This clonotype was seen more than once but under ten times. The chain recombines TRBV6-1 with TRBJ2-5; the D call may be TRBD1 or TRBD2 (6 bases each). Germline V gives CDR1 MNHNS, CDR2 SASEGT. This CDR3 comprises 14 residues. Trimming left V 8 bases short and J 5 bases short, with 18 bases between. CDR3 protein: CASGGRGLWETQYF. CDR3 nucleotide sequence: TGTGCCAGCGGGGGTCGGGGGCTGTGGGAGACCCAGTACTTC.

The chain couples TRBV18 to TRBJ1-2, with D uncertain. The CDR3 extends over 12 amino acids. V was pared by 2 bases and J by 6 bases, with 7 bases between. Germline assignment: CDR1 KGHSH and CDR2 LQKENI. The CDR3 DNA sequence: TGTGCCAGCTCACCAAGTGGAGATGGCTACACCTTC. This translates into CASSPSGDGYTF.

Remarks on this clonotype: A junction end diverges from the germline sequence, so it may reflect a read error. This chain connects TRBV6-5 to TRBJ1-5; no firm D call. Germline CDR1 MNHEY, CDR2 SVGAGI. This CDR3 spans 16 amino acids. Here the CDR3 reads CASSYGSGRSNRPQHF. CDR3 coding DNA: TGTGCCAGCAGTTACGGCTCAGGCCGGAGCAATCGGCCCCAGCATTTT.

By its share, this clonotype is medium-sized (0.01 to 0.1%). J is TRBJ2-3 and V is TRBV2; D call uncertain. The CDR3 contains 11 residues. V was cut by 5 bases and J by 2 bases, with 2 bases left in between. The germline V gene encodes CDR1 SNHLY and CDR2 FYNNEI. The CDR3: CASSTTDTQYF. Written as DNA, the CDR3 is TGTGCCAGCAGTACCACAGATACGCAGTATTTT.

Only a few counts were recorded for this clonotype. The chain uses TRBV19 and TRBJ1-5; D gene unclear. Germline V CDR1 and CDR2: LNHDA, SQIVND (reference sequence). Trimming stripped 5 bases from V and 2 bases from J, with 34 bases between. This CDR3 has 22 amino acids. Here the CDR3 DNA reads TGTGCCAGTAGTTTCCGGAGACGGCCCTTAAACTCCTCCCGTAGGGGCAATCAGCCCCAGCATTTT. This translates into CASSFRRRPLNSSRRGNQPQHF.

This clonotype was seen a few times. This chain links TRBV7-9 with TRBJ1-2; the D gene is possibly TRBD1 (5 bases). CDR3 length equals 15 residues. CDR1 is SEHNR and CDR2 is FQNEAQ in the germline V gene (reference sequence). The V end was cut by 5 bases, the J end by 6 bases, with 19 bases between. The CDR3 DNA reads TGTGCCAGCAGCCTCATGGGGGGAATGACCCATGGCTACACCTTC. It encodes CASSLMGGMTHGYTF.

This clonotype showed up just a few times. This chain links TRBV5-6 with TRBJ2-5; D remains ambiguous. V lost 0 bases and J 5 bases, leaving 17 bases between the germline ends. The CDR3 runs 16 residues. Germline V lookup: CDR1 SGHDT, CDR2 YYEEEE. The CDR3 protein is CASSLVSERKIETQYF. CDR3 DNA: TGTGCCAGCAGCTTGGTCTCCGAAAGGAAGATCGAGACCCAGTACTTC.

Relative to its sample, this clonotype is medium-sized (0.01 to 0.1%). The V and J genes are TRBV15 and TRBJ1-5; no definite D call. The V gene lost 5 bases and the J gene lost 1 base, with 27 bases spanning the gap. CDR3 length equals 20 residues. Germline values: CDR1 LNHNV, CDR2 YYDKDF (reference sequence). The CDR3, as DNA: TGTGCCACCAGCTGGACCGGCGGGTCAGGCTTAAATGAGAGCAATCAGCCCCAGCATTTT. Residues: CATSWTGGSGLNESNQPQHF.

This clonotype was counted only a few times. The chain combines TRBV2 with TRBJ2-2, with TRBD1 matching 7 bases. The V gene end was trimmed by 4 bases and the J gene end by 4 bases; junction bases not matched to a gene: 6. The germline V gene encodes CDR1 SNHLY and CDR2 FYNNEI. There are 15 residues in the CDR3. The CDR3, as DNA: TGTGCCAGCAGTGCCTACAGGGGAAGCACCGGGGAGCTGTTTTTT. Residues: CASSAYRGSTGELFF.